The 23 T cell receptor beta chains reported below all come from one sample, sequenced in a study of blood T cell repertoires in COVID-19. Assay: immunoSEQ multiplex PCR; the TCRdb copy retains only in-frame clones and omits some. The sample consists of roughly 220,000 clones, about 80% of them appearing once. The sample taken for sequencing was PBMCs or T cells enriched from blood (not recorded which). The source of these receptors is a man aged 35-49 years who had recovered from COVID-19.

The chain couples TRBV4-2 to TRBJ2-5, with 7 bases fitting TRBD2. V dropped 1 base and J dropped 4; count of bases not matched to a gene: 9. This CDR3 has 16 amino acids. CDR1 and CDR2 from the germline V gene are LGHNA and YNFKEQ. CDR3 sequence: CASSQGQERGTETQYF. DNA of the CDR3: TGTGCCAGCAGCCAAGGACAAGAGCGGGGCACAGAGACCCAGTACTTC.

V is TRBV7-2 and J is TRBJ2-5, with 10 bases that match TRBD2. J gave up 4 bases and V 5 bases, and 7 bases lay outside the gene matches. The CDR3 extends over 15 amino acids. The germline CDR1 and CDR2 sequences are SGHTA and FQGNSA. CDR3 nucleotide sequence: TGTGCCAGCAGCCTACTAGCGGGGATGGGAGAGACCCAGTACTTC. This sequence encodes CASSLLAGMGETQYF.

V is TRBV11-2 and J is TRBJ1-1; D is unresolved. V dropped 5 bases and J dropped 1 base, with 11 bases sitting between them. This CDR3 has 14 residues. CDR1 is SGHAT and CDR2 is FQNNGV in the germline V gene. The CDR3 protein is CASSQGRENTEAFF. The CDR3 DNA reads TGTGCCAGCAGCCAAGGGCGGGAGAACACTGAAGCTTTCTTT.

J is TRBJ1-2 and V is TRBV5-1; possible D gene TRBD1, 5 bases. Germline V gives CDR1 SGHRS, CDR2 YFSETQ. Trimming took off 4 bases at V and 7 bases at J, with 14 bases between the two ends. CDR3 length equals 13 residues. The CDR3 loop reads CASSQTAGGGYTF. The CDR3 DNA reads TGCGCCAGCAGCCAGACTGCGGGGGGTGGCTACACCTTC. The variable domain in full, completed from reference TRBV5-1 and TRBJ1-2, reads KAGVTQTPRYLIKTRGQQVTLSCSPISGHRSVSWYQQTPGQGLQFLFEYFSETQRNKGNFPGRFSGRQFSNSRSEMNVSTLELGDSALYLCASSQTAGGGYTFGSGTRLTVV.

The rearrangement joins TRBV5-1 to TRBJ2-3; TRBD1 agrees at 7 bases. This CDR3 has 16 amino acids. V lost 3 bases to trimming and J lost 3 bases; unmatched junction nucleotides: 10. From germline, CDR1 is SGHRS and CDR2 YFSETQ. Written as DNA, the CDR3 is TGCGCCAGCAGCTCCCTGAGAGGGGGCGCGACAGATACGCAGTATTTT. This gives the protein CASSSLRGGATDTQYF.

V gene TRBV11-2 combines with J gene TRBJ2-7, with 8 bases fitting TRBD2. With 4 bases clipped from V and 7 bases from J, the junction kept 15 bases outside the gene matches. CDR1 is SGHAT, CDR2 FQNNGV, per germline. CDR3 size: 16 residues. CDR3 DNA: TGTGCCAGCAGCTCGGGGGGGGGACTACGTTTCGGGGAGCAGTACTTC. It codes for CASSSGGGLRFGEQYF. The full variable domain, with the rest looked up from reference TRBV11-2 and TRBJ2-7, is EAGVAQSPRYKIIEKRQSVAFWCNPISGHATLYWYQQILGQGPKLLIQFQNNGVVDDSQLPKDRFSAERLKGVDSTLKIQPAKLEDSAVYLCASSSGGGLRFGEQYFGPGTRLTVT.

The V and J genes are TRBV28 and TRBJ1-6; TRBD1 matches at 7 bases. Germline V lookup: CDR1 MDHEN, CDR2 SYDVKM. The V and J ends lost 6 bases and 14 bases, in that order; junction bases with no gene match: 13. The CDR3 consists of 14 residues. CDR3 sequence (DNA): TGTGCCAGCAGCCGCACAGGGGCCGGTGGGGCCCTCCACTTT. Its translation is CASSRTGAGGALHF.

This sequence joins TRBV4-3 and TRBJ1-1, with D maybe TRBD1 (6 bases). The V gene's germline CDR1 is LGHNA and CDR2 YSLEER. There are 16 residues in the CDR3. The ends were cut back, 1 base at V and 0 bases at J, with 12 bases in the middle. CDR3 coding DNA: TGCGCCAGCAGCCAAGGGAGACAGGCTTTGAACACTGAAGCTTTCTTT. As protein: CASSQGRQALNTEAFF.

The chain has TRBV19 and TRBJ1-5; D is undetermined. Trimming took off 0 bases at V and 4 bases at J, with 10 bases between the two ends. The CDR3 is 15 amino acids. Germline V gives CDR1 LNHDA, CDR2 SQIVND (reference sequence). The CDR3 here is CASSIDSGSNQPQHF. In nucleotides, the CDR3 is TGTGCCAGTAGTATAGATTCGGGAAGTAATCAGCCCCAGCATTTT.

V gene TRBV5-4 combines with J gene TRBJ2-7; 7 nucleotides agree with TRBD2. The V gene end was trimmed by 2 bases and the J gene end by 1 base; junction bases not matched to a gene: 6. Germline V CDR1 and CDR2: SGHNT, YYREEE (reference sequence). The CDR3 covers 15 residues. The CDR3 here is CASSFGGSRSYEQYF. The DNA for the CDR3 is TGTGCCAGCAGCTTTGGCGGGAGCAGGTCCTACGAGCAGTACTTC.

The table lists this clone with many counts. This sequence joins TRBV27 and TRBJ2-5, with 8 bases matching TRBD2. This CDR3 has 16 residues. The V gene's germline CDR1 is MNHEY and CDR2 SMNVEV (reference sequence). V lost 3 bases to trimming and J lost 5 bases; unmatched junction nucleotides: 11. CDR3 coding DNA: TGTGCCAGCAGTTTTAGCGGGACGATAGGGGGGGAGACCCAGTACTTC. Translated, it gives CASSFSGTIGGETQYF.

This rearrangement joins TRBV2 to TRBJ2-1, with a tentative D call TRBD2 (6 bases). Germline V gives CDR1 SNHLY, CDR2 FYNNEI. Trimming shortened V by 5 bases and J by 6 bases, and 11 bases separated the two germline ends. The CDR3 length is 13 residues. The CDR3 reads CASSLEGPNEQFF. CDR3 DNA sequence: TGTGCCAGCAGTCTGGAGGGGCCCAATGAGCAGTTCTTC. The full variable domain, its missing parts supplied by reference TRBV2 and TRBJ2-1, is EPEVTQTPSHQVTQMGQEVILRCVPISNHLYFYWYRQILGQKVEFLVSFYNNEISEKSEIFDDQFSVERPDGSNFTLKIRSTKLEDSAMYFCASSLEGPNEQFFGPGTRLTVL.

The chain carries TRBV14 and TRBJ2-7, with 7 positions matching TRBD1. With 4 bases clipped from V and 3 bases from J, the junction kept 3 bases outside the gene matches. CDR1 is SGHDN, CDR2 FVKESK, per germline. CDR3 length equals 13 residues. The DNA for the CDR3 is TGTGCCAGCAGCCCTACAGGGGTCTACGAGCAGTACTTC. Translated, it gives CASSPTGVYEQYF.

V is TRBV7-8 and J is TRBJ2-4, with 9 bases that match TRBD1. The CDR3 has 16 amino acids. With 3 bases clipped from V and 3 bases from J, the junction kept 6 bases outside the gene matches. Germline CDR1 and CDR2: SGHVS and FQNEAQ. In nucleotides, the CDR3 is TGTGCCAGCAGCTTCACAGGGGGCATTGGCAAAAACATTCAGTACTTC. As protein: CASSFTGGIGKNIQYF.

The V gene is TRBV4-2, the J gene TRBJ2-2; tentatively, D is TRBD1 (6 bases). V lost 1 base and J 5 bases, leaving 11 bases between the germline ends. CDR1 and CDR2 from the germline V gene are LGHNA and YNFKEQ. CDR3 length: 15 amino acids. For the CDR3, the DNA is TGTGCCAGCAGCCAAGGGGGGCAGAGGACCGGGGAGCTGTTTTTT. Translation: CASSQGGQRTGELFF.

V and J are TRBV5-1 and TRBJ2-6, with D maybe TRBD2 (6 bases). The CDR3 runs 17 residues. Trimming left V 5 bases short and J 4 bases short, with 19 bases between. CDR1 and CDR2 (germline): SGHRS, YFSETQ. The DNA for the CDR3 is TGCGCCAGCAGACCCTCGGGCGCGGGACCCGGGGCCAACGTCCTGACTTTC. This gives the protein CASRPSGAGPGANVLTF.

This chain links TRBV18 with TRBJ2-3; D perhaps matches TRBD2 (5 bases). V was pared by 3 bases and J by 3 bases, with 10 bases between. The germline gives CDR1 KGHSH, CDR2 LQKENI. This CDR3 has 14 residues. DNA for the CDR3: TGTGCCAGCTCACCGGTCCAGCGGACAGATACGCAGTATTTT. Residues: CASSPVQRTDTQYF.

The chain links TRBV27 to TRBJ1-2; 7 nucleotides agree with TRBD1. J was trimmed by 8 bases and V by 3 bases; bases with no gene match: 6. Germline CDR1 MNHEY, CDR2 SMNVEV (reference sequence). The CDR3 totals 13 residues. The CDR3 coding sequence is TGTGCCAGCAGTTTTGCACAGGGGCTAGGCTACACCTTC. Translated: CASSFAQGLGYTF.

This chain joins TRBV11-2 and TRBJ1-1; D is unresolved. Per germline, CDR1 SGHAT and CDR2 FQNNGV. The CDR3 loop spans 15 amino acids. V lost 3 bases and J lost 2, with 13 bases in between. The CDR3 nucleotides read TGTGCCAGCAGCTTTTCCAGCGGTTTAAACACTGAAGCTTTCTTT. The encoded protein is CASSFSSGLNTEAFF.

This CDR3 reads CASSERTVQNEKLFF. DNA of the CDR3: TGTGCCAGCAGTGAACGAACAGTTCAAAATGAAAAACTGTTTTTT. The rearrangement joins TRBV25-1 to TRBJ1-4; the D is unclear. Germline V gene lookup returns CDR1 MGHDK and CDR2 SYGVNS. With 2 bases removed from V and 5 bases from J, the gap between germline ends came to 12 bases. CDR3 length: 15 amino acids.

The DNA for the CDR3 is TGCGCCAGCAGTACCGCCGCAGGGCAAGGAAACACCATATATTTT. Protein: CASSTAAGQGNTIYF. The chain couples TRBV5-1 to TRBJ1-3, with a possible D match to TRBD1 (5 bases). The CDR3 spans 15 residues. V lost 5 bases, J lost 4 bases, and 16 bases lay in between. From germline, CDR1 is SGHRS and CDR2 YFSETQ. The full variable domain, in which reference TRBV5-1 and TRBJ1-3 provide the parts outside the CDR3, is KAGVTQTPRYLIKTRGQQVTLSCSPISGHRSVSWYQQTPGQGLQFLFEYFSETQRNKGNFPGRFSGRQFSNSRSEMNVSTLELGDSALYLCASSTAAGQGNTIYFGEGSWLTVV.

The CDR3 DNA is TGTGCCAGCAGTCGCCACTCATCAGCGGTAAAAAACACCGGGGAGCTGTTTTTT. It codes for CASSRHSSAVKNTGELFF. The genes are TRBV6-6 and TRBJ2-2; TRBD2 is a possible D gene (5 bases). The CDR3 length is 18 residues. V was trimmed by 5 bases and J by 2 bases, leaving 21 bases between them. Germline CDR1 is MNHNY and CDR2 is SVGAGI (reference sequence).

This chain links TRBV29-1 with TRBJ2-1; 8 bases fit TRBD1. Germline assignment: CDR1 SQVTM and CDR2 ANQGSEA. The CDR3 spans 14 residues. Unmatched junction bases numbered 8, after V lost 3 bases and J lost 7 bases. The CDR3 spells CSVDAGGAGNEQFF. CDR3 sequence (DNA): TGCAGCGTTGACGCAGGGGGCGCGGGTAATGAGCAGTTCTTC.